This TCR beta chain was recorded in a study of blood T cell repertoires in COVID-19. The repertoire was sequenced with immunoSEQ multiplex PCR; TCRdb's copy has only in-frame clones and lacks some. The sample shows tens of thousands of clones, more than 80% of them seen only once. It was during active infection that Seattle patients were enrolled and then longitudinally followed. This clone was seen only once. This clonotype was obtained from a middle-aged man with COVID-19, enrolled during active disease. The sample consisted of peripheral blood.

CDR3 DNA: TGTGCCAGCAGTGCTCCGGGACAGAACACTGAAGCTTTCTTT. This gives the protein CASSAPGQNTEAFF. The J gene is TRBJ1-1, the V gene TRBV27; D may be TRBD1 (6 bases). V was trimmed by 5 bases and J by 1 base, leaving 11 bases between them. The CDR3 spans 14 residues. From germline, CDR1 is MNHEY and CDR2 SMNVEV (reference sequence).